This is a list of T cell receptor beta chains from one sample in a study of blood T cells in healthy people across ages. MiXCR, run by TCRdb on the 5' RACE reads, gives a single entry per CDR3 protein. The sample records about 1.8 million distinct CDR3 sequences, around 50% being singletons. Material: blood. The receptor source for this set is a woman aged 35 to 49 in good health. Each CDR3 is given with its conserved first and last residue. The order of the fields is V gene, D gene, clone size, J gene, CDR3 protein, CDR3 DNA. A D gene is named only where the DNA matches it firmly. Where a row states a size, it is once, few, many or the class of an expanded clone; other rows omit it.

>TRBV4-3|-|-|TRBJ2-3
CVSSQDRTDTQYF
TGCGTCAGCAGCCAAGACAGAACAGATACGCAGTATTTT
>TRBV15|TRBD1|-|TRBJ2-1
CATSRAGTGTYNEQFF
TGTGCCACCAGCAGAGCCGGGACAGGCACCTACAATGAGCAGTTCTTC
>TRBV5-1|-|-|TRBJ2-5
CASSGKGPGTQYF
TGCGCCAGCAGCGGGAAGGGTCCCGGGACCCAGTACTTC
>TRBV6-6|-|once|TRBJ1-4
CASSYGRVRTEKLFF
TGTGCCAGCAGTTACGGCCGGGTCCGGACAGAAAAACTGTTTTTT
>TRBV2|-|-|TRBJ2-7
CASSEALGGSSYEQYF
TGTGCCAGCAGTGAAGCGCTCGGAGGCAGCTCCTACGAGCAGTACTTC
>TRBV29-1|TRBD1|few|TRBJ2-2
CSVLRQGSPGELFF
TGCAGCGTTCTTCGACAGGGCAGTCCCGGGGAGCTGTTTTTT
>TRBV10-2|-|few|TRBJ2-3
CASSFDASSTDTQYF
TGCGCCAGCAGTTTTGATGCTTCTAGCACAGATACGCAGTATTTT
>TRBV4-3|TRBD1|-|TRBJ1-5
CARDRNQPQHF
TGCGCCAGGGACAGGAATCAGCCCCAGCATTTT
>TRBV4-2|-|few|TRBJ2-6
CASSQGGTISGANVLTF
TGTGCCAGCAGCCAAGGGGGGACCATCTCTGGGGCCAACGTCCTGACTTTC
>TRBV28|TRBD2|-|TRBJ2-3
CASSLGPDSGGGSTDTQYF
TGTGCCAGCAGTTTAGGGCCCGATTCGGGCGGGGGGTCCACAGATACGCAGTATTTT
>TRBV27|TRBD2|-|TRBJ2-1
CASSSSRGGAGLGYNEQFF
TGTGCCAGCAGTTCCTCCCGGGGGGGGGCCGGGCTCGGATACAATGAGCAGTTCTTC
>TRBV20-1|-|many|TRBJ2-5
CSAGTGGVGGTQYF
TGCAGTGCTGGAACAGGCGGGGTTGGAGGGACCCAGTACTTC
>TRBV6-2/TRBV6-3|-|-|TRBJ2-4
CASSYEGIWVKNIQYF
TGTGCCAGCAGTTACGAGGGGATTTGGGTCAAAAACATTCAGTACTTC
>TRBV9|TRBD1|-|TRBJ2-5
CASSVGTGLLETQYF
TGTGCCAGCAGCGTAGGGACAGGGCTTTTGGAGACCCAGTACTTC
>TRBV2|TRBD2|-|TRBJ2-7
CASRRTSGGGSYEQYF
TGTGCCAGCAGACGGACTAGCGGGGGGGGTTCCTACGAGCAGTACTTC
>TRBV4-1|-|-|TRBJ2-3
CASSQDMGTYTDTQYF
TGCGCCAGCAGCCAAGATATGGGTACCTACACAGATACGCAGTATTTT
>TRBV6-1|-|-|TRBJ1-2
CASSEADRANYGYTF
TGTGCCAGCAGTGAAGCCGACAGAGCTAACTATGGCTACACCTTC
>TRBV27|-|-|TRBJ2-7
CASSQLPGPPYEQYF
TGTGCCAGCAGCCAACTCCCGGGGCCACCCTACGAGCAGTACTTC
>TRBV6-5|-|-|TRBJ2-3
CASSFGRATDTQYF
TGTGCCAGCAGTTTTGGCAGAGCCACAGATACGCAGTATTTT
>TRBV15|-|few|TRBJ2-5
CATSRRVQAEETQYF
TGTGCCACCAGCAGACGGGTACAAGCAGAAGAGACCCAGTACTTC
>TRBV9|-|few|TRBJ2-3
CASSVAASSTDTQYF
TGTGCCAGCAGCGTAGCGGCCTCTAGCACAGATACGCAGTATTTT
>TRBV27|-|-|TRBJ2-7
CASSLTGQTTFYEQYF
TGTGCCAGCAGTTTAACCGGACAGACAACTTTCTACGAGCAGTACTTC
>TRBV20-1|-|few|TRBJ2-1
CSARTLVGVNEQFF
TGCAGTGCTAGGACATTAGTAGGTGTCAATGAGCAGTTCTTC
>TRBV27|-|-|TRBJ1-1
CASSVSGENTEAFF
TGTGCCAGCAGTGTATCCGGGGAGAACACTGAAGCTTTCTTT
>TRBV6-6|TRBD1|once|TRBJ1-5
CASRGSTGDREPQHF
TGTGCCAGCAGGGGGTCGACAGGGGACCGGGAGCCCCAGCATTTT
>TRBV3-1|TRBD2|-|TRBJ2-3
CASSQSSGSTDTQYF
TGTGCCAGCAGCCAATCTAGCGGAAGCACAGATACGCAGTATTTT
>TRBV7-2|TRBD2|-|TRBJ2-7
CASSPRTLTTGGRIYEQYF
TGTGCCAGCAGCCCCCGAACCCTAACGACGGGGGGAAGAATTTACGAGCAGTACTTC
>TRBV12-3/TRBV12-4|TRBD1|-|TRBJ2-3
CARSPRQGSSTDTQYF
TGTGCCCGCAGTCCCCGACAGGGAAGTAGCACAGATACGCAGTATTTT
>TRBV12-3/TRBV12-4|TRBD2|few|TRBJ2-5
CASSLRTSGEAPQETQYF
TGTGCCAGCAGTCTAAGGACTAGCGGGGAAGCCCCCCAAGAGACCCAGTACTTC
>TRBV29-1|-|-|TRBJ2-7
CSVEDRTVNEQYF
TGCAGCGTTGAAGATAGGACCGTAAACGAGCAGTACTTC
>TRBV7-2|TRBD1|-|TRBJ1-4
CASSSPGQGSEKLFF
TGTGCCAGCAGCTCGCCGGGACAGGGGAGCGAAAAACTGTTTTTT
>TRBV5-5|-|-|TRBJ1-6
CASSQIARNSPLHF
TGTGCCAGCAGCCAAATCGCCCGGAATTCACCCCTCCACTTT
>TRBV11-1|TRBD1|-|TRBJ2-1
CASSLGRQGVYSYNEQFF
TGTGCCAGCAGCTTAGGGCGTCAGGGGGTTTACTCCTACAATGAGCAGTTCTTC
>TRBV2|-|-|TRBJ1-5
CASSGGRWDPEGQPQHF
TGTGCCAGCAGCGGTGGGAGGTGGGACCCTGAGGGACAGCCCCAGCATTTT
>TRBV28|TRBD1|few|TRBJ2-7
CASSSGQGGLHEQYF
TGTGCCAGCAGTTCGGGACAGGGTGGGCTTCACGAGCAGTACTTC
>TRBV27|-|-|TRBJ2-5
CASSLFQGLETQYF
TGTGCCAGCAGTTTATTCCAGGGGCTGGAGACCCAGTACTTC
>TRBV28|TRBD1|-|TRBJ2-5
CASKDREETQYF
TGTGCCAGCAAGGACAGGGAGGAGACCCAGTACTTC
>TRBV7-9|TRBD2|-|TRBJ2-7
CASSAIAGGYEQYF
TGTGCCAGCAGCGCCATAGCGGGGGGGTACGAGCAGTACTTC
>TRBV28|-|few|TRBJ1-2
CASSSPAGVHYGYTF
TGTGCCAGCAGTTCCCCAGCAGGGGTTCACTATGGCTACACCTTC
>TRBV4-3|TRBD1|few|TRBJ1-5
CASSQGTGGFQPQHF
TGCGCCAGCAGCCAAGGGACAGGGGGCTTTCAGCCCCAGCATTTT
>TRBV6-2/TRBV6-3|TRBD2|-|TRBJ2-1
CASSSPSGGVNEQFF
TGTGCCAGCAGTTCTCCTAGCGGGGGGGTTAATGAGCAGTTCTTC